Detailed here is one TCR beta chain. This receptor's antigen is unknown. Within one base of it there is no much larger clone, and no base qualities were kept. This entry comes from a study of long-term antiretroviral therapy in people with HIV (dated by TCRdb to between 2021 and 2024). General notes on the study: The earliest samples were collected about a decade before the 2015 WHO recommendation for immediate ART, when ART was typically delayed until CD4 counts fell. This retrospective serial study examined whether starting ART and sustained HIV suppression were associated with changes in the composition and diversity of the TRB repertoire in peripheral blood. A total of roughly 200 cryopreserved PBMC samples came from a few dozen adults with confirmed HIV infection and were collected serially over a mean of roughly six years (range 1-12). Of the approximately 32 participants with HIV, eleven were female. Test extractions of a monoclonal T-cell line alongside about 30 polyclonal samples showed no cross-contamination during QIAcube processing. Results the study describes overall, beyond this receptor: The samples span the years 2004 to 2017, and the ART regimens used at that time may not be as effective as current regimens. Unsorted PBMC were profiled instead of sorted CD4+ and CD8+ T cells because pre-ART samples had limited cell numbers. Inferences about post-ART repertoire changes were limited because no data were available on ART adherence, viral resistance or therapy changes. Expanded TRB clones identified before ART initiation dominated the repertoire across all time points, though the dominance fluctuated and decreased in many PLHIV after ART. Limited PBMC availability meant only the TCR beta chain was sequenced, without alpha chain pairing. CDR3 length ranges in HIV repertoires were narrower than in controls, and network structure suggested an antigen-experienced repertoire with only a slight naive shift after ART. A significant increase in TRB diversity was found to be associated with ART initiation, although TRB diversity was observed to remain significantly below that of transplant donor controls even after long-term ART.

Participants were included only if at least one PBMC sample before ART initiation and at least two post-ART samples were available. Every participant with HIV received treatment in the United States of America. Before DNA extraction, cryopreserved samples containing about 0.9-10 million PBMC were thawed and washed. At the time of the earliest PBMC sample, participants with HIV were aged between 23 and 54 years. Each participant contributed PBMC samples from 1-4 timepoints before ART initiation and 2-8 timepoints after ART initiation, with a median of 7 samples. For every participant, serial HIV viral load, CD4+ T-cell count, ART history and demographic data were obtained. A Qiagen kit on a QIAcube was used to extract genomic DNA from unsorted PBMC, with samples processed in batches of 12. Sequencing of the TRB variable region was done with the immunoSEQ hsTCRB v3.0 assay at survey level resolution. The targeted TRB sequencing depth was 40,000-50,000 T-cell genomes per sample. Pooled TRB libraries were sequenced on an Illumina MiSeq with a v3 150-cycle kit. The study's processing was this. Analysis of repertoires was carried out in R inside a reproducible Nextflow workflow spanning QC, data transformation and analysis. LymphoSeq2, an R package for AIRR-Seq data exploration, was used to implement custom analyses. After excluding a handful of samples that yielded fewer than 5000 total TRB sequences, 150 to 200 HIV repertoires remained for analysis. Among the roughly 190 retained HIV repertoires, approximately 59 were collected before ART initiation and roughly 130 after ART initiation. Repertoires were downsampled to 5000 TRB nucleotide sequences, with summary statistics averaged over 100 downsampling iterations. Only TRB sequences with CDR3 regions of at least seven amino acids were retained for analysis. Two measures captured diversity: a Shannon entropy-derived clonality score and the Gini coefficient. In repertoire networks, the top 5000 CDR3 amino acid sequences were linked whenever an edit distance of one separated two sequences. For TRB CDR3 amino acid sequences, GLIPH2 was used to predict antigen specificity groups and MHC restriction. Known CMV, EBV, HIV or tissue antigen associations were flagged by matching CDR3 amino acid sequences against VDJdb and McPAS-TCR. Pre-ART, post-ART and control groups were compared with Wilcoxon signed-rank tests and Holm-Bonferroni correction. TCRdb mirrors the immuneACCESS table, restricted to in-frame sequences. Some clones are absent from its copies; in checked studies, under half trace to an unresolved V gene, and the reason for the others is unknown. The V and J calls and clone size were taken over from that table, and D and trimming were inferred from the DNA. Here the sample has 25,000 to 30,000 clones; over 80% occur a single time. Roughly 6.4% of the sample is held by the ten biggest clonotypes.

In the germline V gene, CDR1 corresponds to SGHRS and CDR2 to YFSETQ. From V the trimming removes 3 bases and from J it removes 6 bases, while the gene matches leave 13 bases of the junction unaccounted for. Reading from cysteine to phenylalanine, the CDR3 counts 16 amino acids. Here the CDR3 DNA is all that survives: 48 bases in frame from base 1. The chain is made from TRBV5-1 and TRBJ1-1; 8 central nucleotides agree with TRBD1. The sample consisted of unsorted PBMCs, taken 0.4 years after starting antiretroviral therapy. This clonotype was obtained from a man aged 18 to 30 with HIV. The encoded CDR3 is CASSWGDRTTTAEAFF. The nucleotide sequence is TGCGCCAGCAGCTGGGGGGACAGGACTACTACGGCTGAAGCTTTCTTT.